The 3 T cell receptor beta chains listed next were all sequenced from one sample in a study of CD8 T cells in Susac syndrome. cDNA came from approximately 0.5 to 1 ug RNA primed by random hexamers. From the immunoSEQ multiplex PCR reads, TCRdb called clonotypes with MiXCR, one entry per CDR3 protein. The sample lists 200,000 or so distinct CDR3 sequences, nearly 95% occurring once. The material sequenced was CD4+ T cells from PBMCs. The receptor source for this set is a human donor with multiple sclerosis.

The rearrangement links TRBV19 to TRBJ1-5; D ambiguous. V gave up 4 bases and J gave up 2 bases, with 12 bases separating them. The CDR3 runs to 15 residues. Germline V lookup: CDR1 LNHDA, CDR2 SQIVND (reference sequence). CDR3 loop: CASSSSDFGNQPQHF. The CDR3 coding sequence is TGTGCCAGTAGTAGTTCCGACTTCGGCAATCAGCCCCAGCATTTT.

The chain uses TRBV10-3 and TRBJ2-5; no clear D gene. V was shortened by 1 base and J by 3 bases, with 12 bases between the two germline ends. There are 15 residues in the CDR3. Per germline, CDR1 ENHRY and CDR2 SYGVKD. The CDR3 loop is CAISEWLGQEETQYF. Written as DNA, the CDR3 is TGTGCCATCAGTGAGTGGCTTGGGCAGGAAGAGACCCAGTACTTC.

The V and J genes are TRBV27 and TRBJ1-2, with a weak D call TRBD1 (6 bases). The V end lost 6 bases, the J end lost 4 bases, and 18 bases lay between the germline ends. CDR3 length: 15 amino acids. CDR1 MNHEY and CDR2 SMNVEV come from the germline V gene (reference sequence). The DNA for the CDR3 is TGTGCCAGCAGACCCGACCCAGGGGAACTCTATGGCTACACCTTC. Protein sequence: CASRPDPGELYGYTF.